The next 8 T cell receptor beta chains were all read from a single sample in a study of identical twins. MiXCR, applied by TCRdb to the 5' RACE reads, yields one record per CDR3 protein. The sample includes hundreds of thousands of distinct CDR3 sequences, 7.5% seen only once; the top ten take 1.5% to 2.5%. The sample also formed part of further work on yellow fever vaccine responses in identical twins.

Sequenced input: memory (CD45RO+) T cells sorted from blood. The receptors shown here come from a woman younger than 35 in good health.

There are a few counts of this clonotype. V gene TRBV5-1 combines with J gene TRBJ1-1; D unresolved. The germline V gene has CDR1 SGHRS and CDR2 YFSETQ. V lost 3 bases to trimming and J lost 5 bases, with 11 bases between them. The CDR3 extends over 13 amino acids. CDR3 in amino acids: CASSSGIWTEAFF. In DNA form, the CDR3 reads TGCGCCAGCAGCTCGGGAATTTGGACTGAAGCTTTCTTT.

The chain employs TRBV24-1 and TRBJ2-1; 8 positions match TRBD2. With 1 base clipped from V and 8 bases from J, the junction kept 15 bases outside the gene matches. CDR1 and CDR2 (germline): KGHDR, SFDVKD. The CDR3 loop spans 18 amino acids. The CDR3 here is CATSDFAAGAARRDEQFF. For the CDR3, the DNA is TGTGCCACCAGTGATTTTGCAGCGGGAGCTGCGAGGAGGGATGAGCAGTTCTTC.

The chain is built from TRBV29-1 and TRBJ2-1; TRBD2 agrees at 13 bases. The V segment lost 0 bases and the J segment 7 bases; nucleotides outside the gene matches: 6. Germline V gene data show CDR1 as SQVTM and CDR2 as ANQGSEA. CDR3 size: 16 residues. CDR3 DNA sequence: TGCAGCGTTGAAGATCCGGGACTAGCGGGATCGAATGAGCAGTTCTTC. Protein product: CSVEDPGLAGSNEQFF.

This clonotype was observed a few times. V is TRBV3-1 and J is TRBJ2-2; no clear D. The CDR3 has 14 amino acids. V gave up 3 bases and J gave up 0 bases, with 5 bases separating them. Germline assignment: CDR1 LGHDT and CDR2 YNNKEL (reference sequence). The CDR3 nucleotides are TGTGCCAGCAGCCACACAGCGAACACCGGGGAGCTGTTTTTT. This translates into CASSHTANTGELFF.

This clonotype occurred a few times. The chain recombines TRBV7-9 with TRBJ2-3; TRBD2 matches at 12 bases. CDR3 size: 17 residues. The germline V gene has CDR1 SEHNR and CDR2 FQNEAQ (reference sequence). V lost 5 bases and J lost 2; bases outside the gene matches: 8. The CDR3, as DNA: TGTGCCAGCAGCACCGGACTAGCGGGACCCCACACAGATACGCAGTATTTT. Its translation: CASSTGLAGPHTDTQYF. The whole variable domain, filled in from reference TRBV7-9 and TRBJ2-3, reads DTGVSQNPRHKITKRGQNVTFRCDPISEHNRLYWYRQTLGQGPEFLTYFQNEAQLEKSRLLSDRFSAERPKGSFSTLEIQRTEQGDSAMYLCASSTGLAGPHTDTQYFGPGTRLTVL.

In its sample, this clonotype was seen many times. CDR3 in amino acids: CASSFFSGEVLQETQYF. The CDR3 region has the DNA TGTGCCAGCAGCTTCTTTAGCGGGGAGGTATTACAAGAGACCCAGTACTTC. This chain connects TRBV5-6 to TRBJ2-5; 8 bases are shared with TRBD2. Germline assignment: CDR1 SGHDT and CDR2 YYEEEE. V shed 2 bases and J 2 bases; nucleotides not matched to a gene: 11. The CDR3 consists of 17 residues. Full variable domain (rest looked up from reference TRBV5-6 and TRBJ2-5): DAGVTQSPTHLIKTRGQQVTLRCSPKSGHDTVSWYQQALGQGPQFIFQYYEEEERQRGNFPDRFSGHQFPNYSSELNVNALLLGDSALYLCASSFFSGEVLQETQYFGPGTRLLVL.

This clonotype has at least ten counts. This sequence joins TRBV7-2 and TRBJ2-4; possible D gene TRBD1, 6 bases. CDR3 size: 14 residues. Germline loops: CDR1 SGHTA, CDR2 FQGNSA. Trimming removed 2 bases at V and 9 bases at J, with 14 bases between. The CDR3 reads CASSLRPLGGIQYF. CDR3 DNA: TGTGCCAGCAGCTTACGACCCCTAGGGGGCATTCAGTACTTC.

This clonotype has a handful of counts. The rearrangement links TRBV6-6 to TRBJ2-3, with no clear D. The CDR3 extends over 12 amino acids. V was cut by 6 bases and J by 6 bases, with 10 bases left in between. From germline, CDR1 is MNHNY and CDR2 SVGAGI (reference sequence). The CDR3 nucleotides are TGTGCCAGCAGGGCCGTAGTTGATACGCAGTATTTT. Translating it yields CASRAVVDTQYF.